Sequencing of this TCR beta chain was carried out in a study of cytomegalovirus exposure and HLA in healthy donors. Assay used: immunoSEQ multiplex PCR; TCRdb lists only in-frame clones, some missing. There are 85,000 to 130,000 clones in the sample; around 90% occur only once, and 1.5% to 2% lies in the top ten. Sequencing input: PBMCs. The clonotype originates from a woman under 30 in good health and CMV-seropositive.

The CDR3, as DNA: TGTGCCAGCAGTCCGAGGTCCCTCTCCTACAATGAGCAGTTCTTC. Protein product: CASSPRSLSYNEQFF. The chain has TRBV2 and TRBJ2-1, with unresolved D. The CDR3 length is 15 residues. Trimming removed 5 bases at V and 0 bases at J, with 11 bases between. Germline CDR1 is SNHLY and CDR2 is FYNNEI.